These 32 T cell receptor beta chains were all obtained from the same sample, sequenced in a study of blood T cell repertoires in COVID-19. The data were produced by immunoSEQ multiplex PCR, yet TCRdb's version contains in-frame clones alone and is incomplete. The sample has some 220,000 clones; around 85% are singletons. Sequencing input: PBMCs or T cells enriched from blood (not recorded which). The source of these receptors is a woman in her forties or fifties in a cohort exposed to, infected with or recovered from COVID-19 (not recorded which).

The rearrangement links TRBV27 to TRBJ1-1, with a possible D match to TRBD1 (5 bases). The CDR3 totals 14 residues. The germline V gene encodes CDR1 MNHEY and CDR2 SMNVEV (reference sequence). V lost 3 bases, J lost 0 bases, and 8 bases lay in between. This CDR3 is CASSFRQMNTEAFF. In nucleotides, the CDR3 is TGTGCCAGCAGTTTCCGACAGATGAACACTGAAGCTTTCTTT.

The chain couples TRBV9 to TRBJ2-2; 10 bases line up with TRBD2. CDR3 size: 17 residues. Losses at the gene ends were 0 bases for V and 1 base for J; bases not matched to a gene: 3. Germline CDR1 SGDLS, CDR2 YYNGEE. CDR3 protein: CASSVGLAGVNTGELFF. CDR3 nucleotide sequence: TGTGCCAGCAGCGTAGGCCTAGCGGGGGTGAACACCGGGGAGCTGTTTTTT.

The CDR3 nucleotides read TGTGCCAGCAGCCAGGGGGCGCAGACCCAGTACTTC. Residues: CASSQGAQTQYF. This chain connects TRBV3-1 (or the pseudogene TRBV3-2) to TRBJ2-5; D might be TRBD1 (6 bases). The V gene's germline CDR1 is LGHDT and CDR2 YNNKEL (reference sequence). Trimming took 3 bases from V and 6 from J, leaving 8 bases between them. This CDR3 comprises 12 residues.

This chain joins TRBV29-1 and TRBJ1-1; perhaps TRBD1 as D (5 bases). Germline CDR1 reads SQVTM; CDR2 reads ANQGSEA. The CDR3 consists of 14 residues. With 2 bases removed from V and 6 bases from J, the gap between germline ends came to 16 bases. CDR3 bases: TGCAGCGTTGAAACCTGGGGGGGGTATCCTGAAGCTTTCTTT. Encoded protein: CSVETWGGYPEAFF.

The chain couples TRBV27 to TRBJ1-5, with TRBD1 matching over 7 bases. V lost 0 bases and J lost 5; bases outside the gene matches: 7. Per the germline V gene, CDR1 is MNHEY and CDR2 is SMNVEV (reference sequence). The CDR3 is 16 residues long. CDR3: CASSLSALQGDQPQHF. The CDR3 bases are TGTGCCAGCAGTTTATCGGCTCTCCAGGGGGATCAGCCCCAGCATTTT.

The chain couples TRBV3-1 (or the pseudogene TRBV3-2) to TRBJ1-3, with 12 positions matching TRBD1. The CDR3 has 16 amino acids. The germline V gene has CDR1 LGHDT and CDR2 YNNKEL (reference sequence). Trimming cost V 1 base and J 8 bases; bases outside gene matches: 6. In DNA, the CDR3 is TGTGCCAGCAGCCAAGCCCGGGACAGGGGGCGTGACACCATATATTTT. Its translation: CASSQARDRGRDTIYF.

The chain is built from TRBV29-1 and TRBJ1-1; the match to TRBD1 covers 10 bases. Per the germline V gene, CDR1 is SQVTM and CDR2 is ANQGSEA. The CDR3 covers 14 residues. J was trimmed by 5 bases and V by 5 bases; bases with no gene match: 8. The CDR3 DNA sequence: TGCAGCGTTACCAAAGGGACAGGGGTTACTGAAGCTTTCTTT. Its translation: CSVTKGTGVTEAFF.

The chain recombines TRBV29-1 with TRBJ2-5; 10 bases map to TRBD1. Germline V gene sequence: CDR1 SQVTM, CDR2 ANQGSEA. Trimming cost V 4 bases and J 5 bases; bases outside gene matches: 4. The CDR3 is 13 amino acids. CDR3 bases: TGCAGCGTTGGACAGGGGGCGAGGGAGACCCAGTACTTC. Translating gives CSVGQGARETQYF.

The rearrangement links TRBV30 to TRBJ2-1; the match to TRBD1 covers 8 bases. Germline CDR1 is GTSNPN and CDR2 is SVGIG (reference sequence). The CDR3 runs to 17 residues. The trim removed 2 bases at V and 3 bases at J, leaving 12 bases unmatched. The CDR3 nucleotides read TGTGCCTGGAGTATTCGAAACCGACAGGGGAACTACAATGAGCAGTTCTTC. Translating gives CAWSIRNRQGNYNEQFF.

This clone was picked up a small number of times. The V and J genes are TRBV5-6 and TRBJ1-1; D possibly corresponds to TRBD1 (6 bases). The CDR3 contains 13 residues. Germline loops: CDR1 SGHDT, CDR2 YYEEEE. The germline V and J ends were trimmed by 1 base and 4 bases, with 8 bases remaining between them. CDR3 protein: CASSLPGVTEAFF. The CDR3 nucleotides read TGTGCCAGCAGCTTGCCAGGGGTCACTGAAGCTTTCTTT. The entire variable domain, with the rest obtained from reference TRBV5-6 and TRBJ1-1, is as follows: DAGVTQSPTHLIKTRGQQVTLRCSPKSGHDTVSWYQQALGQGPQFIFQYYEEEERQRGNFPDRFSGHQFPNYSSELNVNALLLGDSALYLCASSLPGVTEAFFGQGTRLTVV.

The chain combines TRBV30 with TRBJ2-3; 9 positions agree with TRBD2. The CDR3 is made up of 14 amino acids. V gave up 4 bases and J gave up 1 base; unmatched junction bases: 3. Germline CDR1 is GTSNPN and CDR2 is SVGIG (reference sequence). CDR3 in DNA: TGTGCCTGGAAAAAGCGGGGGGGCACAGATACGCAGTATTTT. This translates into CAWKKRGGTDTQYF.

This sequence joins TRBV5-1 and TRBJ2-6; TRBD2 matches 11 bases. CDR1 is SGHRS and CDR2 is YFSETQ in the germline V gene. The CDR3 loop spans 22 amino acids. V trimming: 4 bases; J trimming: 0 bases; junction bases outside the gene matches: 18. DNA of the CDR3: TGCGCCAGCAGCCGGAACCCTTCGATACCTAGCGGGGGGCACTCTGGGGCCAACGTCCTGACTTTC. Amino acids: CASSRNPSIPSGGHSGANVLTF.

The chain carries TRBV12-2 and TRBJ2-2; whether TRBD1, the table's D call, matches the DNA was not checked. TRBV12-2 is described as a pseudogene. This CDR3 is 17 amino acids long. The CDR3 protein is CASRLQGRFRNTGELFF. DNA of the CDR3: TGTGCAAGTCGCTTACAGGGGCGTTTCCGGAACACCGGGGAGCTGTTTTTT.

V gene TRBV5-1 combines with J gene TRBJ1-1; 7 nucleotides match TRBD1. The CDR3 has 15 residues. Germline V gene sequence: CDR1 SGHRS, CDR2 YFSETQ. V lost 4 bases, J lost 0 bases, and 6 bases stayed unmatched. Here the CDR3 reads CASSRLQGMNTEAFF. For the CDR3, the DNA is TGCGCCAGCAGCCGCTTACAGGGGATGAACACTGAAGCTTTCTTT.

The table lists this clone with a count of one. V is TRBV2 and J is TRBJ2-7, with 8 bases that match TRBD2. The germline gives CDR1 SNHLY, CDR2 FYNNEI. This CDR3 is 16 amino acids long. The V segment lost 7 bases and the J segment 0 bases; nucleotides outside the gene matches: 11. The CDR3 nucleotides read TGTGCCAGCACCCCGGGCAGTAGCGGGACCTCCTACGAGCAGTACTTC. Its protein product is CASTPGSSGTSYEQYF.

Written as DNA, the CDR3 is TGTGCCAGCAGCTTATCAGGGACTGGGGCCAACGTCCTGACTTTC. The encoded protein is CASSLSGTGANVLTF. V is TRBV7-2 and J is TRBJ2-6; D might be TRBD1 (5 bases). CDR3 length: 15 residues. Germline V lookup: CDR1 SGHTA, CDR2 FQGNSA. V was trimmed by 2 bases and J by 2 bases, leaving 7 bases between them.

The V and J genes are TRBV7-2 and TRBJ1-6, with 10 bases that match TRBD1. The germline V gene has CDR1 SGHTA and CDR2 FQGNSA. The CDR3 is 14 amino acids. Germline trimming cut 6 bases from V and 7 bases from J; bases unmatched to any gene: 3. The CDR3 reads CASRQTGGNSPLHF. CDR3 nucleotide sequence: TGTGCCAGCAGACAGACAGGGGGCAATTCACCCCTCCACTTT.

The chain joins TRBV6-2 or TRBV6-3 to TRBJ2-7; a possible D gene is TRBD2 (6 bases). This CDR3 has 14 residues. The V end was cut by 1 base, the J end by 9 bases, with 16 bases between. Per the germline V gene, CDR1 is MNHEY and CDR2 is SVGEGT. CDR3 sequence (DNA): TGTGCCAGCAGTTACTACCAGGGAGGAACGCCGCAGTACTTC. This sequence encodes CASSYYQGGTPQYF.

The chain links TRBV4-1 to TRBJ1-2, with D possibly being TRBD1 (5 bases). The CDR3 sequence is 12 residues long. V shed 7 bases and J shed 8 bases, with 14 bases lying between them. Germline assignment: CDR1 MGHRA and CDR2 YSYEKL. The CDR3 nucleotides read TGCGCCAGCAACTCAGCCGGGGGAGGCTACACCTTC. This sequence encodes CASNSAGGGYTF.

The V gene is TRBV6-5, the J gene TRBJ1-6; 11 bases agree with TRBD1. The CDR3 is 15 residues long. In germline, CDR1 is MNHEY, CDR2 SVGAGI. V was clipped by 5 bases and J by 9 bases; unmatched bases: 6. The CDR3 is CASSPWDRGGSPLHF. CDR3 sequence (DNA): TGTGCCAGCAGTCCGTGGGACAGGGGGGGTTCACCCCTCCACTTT.

CDR3 nucleotide sequence: TGTGCCAGCAGCGTAACCTTTAGCTCTGGAAACACCATATATTTT. As protein: CASSVTFSSGNTIYF. This chain joins TRBV9 and TRBJ1-3; D remains ambiguous. The CDR3 length is 15 residues. V lost 1 base and J 0 bases, leaving 8 bases between the germline ends. Germline V lookup: CDR1 SGDLS, CDR2 YYNGEE.

This chain uses TRBV28 with TRBJ1-6; D may be TRBD1 (5 bases). Germline lookup yields CDR1 MDHEN and CDR2 SYDVKM. There are 20 residues in the CDR3. V lost 7 bases and J lost 0, with 25 bases in between. CDR3 sequence (DNA): TGTGCCAGCAATCACCGGGGGGGTGGACGGAAAAGCTCCTATAATTCACCCCTCCACTTT. It translates to CASNHRGGGRKSSYNSPLHF.

CDR3 sequence reads: CASGKGLAGGDEQYF. For the CDR3, the DNA is TGTGCCAGCGGGAAAGGACTAGCGGGGGGGGACGAGCAGTACTTC. The chain couples TRBV2 to TRBJ2-7; 15 bases are a match to TRBD2. CDR3 length: 15 residues. V shed 8 bases, J shed 5 bases, and the junction held 7 bases outside the gene matches. Germline V gene lookup returns CDR1 SNHLY and CDR2 FYNNEI. The variable domain in full, with the rest retrieved from reference TRBV2 and TRBJ2-7, is EPEVTQTPSHQVTQMGQEVILRCVPISNHLYFYWYRQILGQKVEFLVSFYNNEISEKSEIFDDQFSVERPDGSNFTLKIRSTKLEDSAMYFCASGKGLAGGDEQYFGPGTRLTVT.

This clone was seen more than once but under ten times. The chain couples TRBV12-3 or TRBV12-4 to TRBJ1-5; D is unresolved. Trimming took 7 bases from V and 9 from J, leaving 16 bases between them. The CDR3 runs 13 residues. The CDR3 region has the DNA TGTGCCAGCACCACCTCAGTCTCTTCGCCCCAGCATTTT. Encoded protein: CASTTSVSSPQHF.

The rearrangement joins TRBV9 to TRBJ1-1, with D perhaps TRBD1 (6 bases). The CDR3 consists of 13 residues. Germline V CDR1 and CDR2: SGDLS, YYNGEE. Trimming took off 3 bases at V and 4 bases at J, with 10 bases between the two ends. The CDR3 sequence is CASSETGSTEAFF. Here the CDR3 DNA reads TGTGCCAGCAGCGAAACAGGGTCCACTGAAGCTTTCTTT.

This chain connects TRBV24-1 to TRBJ2-3; perhaps TRBD1 as D (8 bases). The CDR3 runs 17 residues. Germline assignment: CDR1 KGHDR and CDR2 SFDVKD. V dropped 2 bases and J dropped 2 bases, with 16 bases sitting between them. The chain's CDR3 is CATSDSRQGRVTDTQYF. CDR3 nucleotide sequence: TGTGCCACCAGTGATTCCCGACAGGGGAGGGTCACAGATACGCAGTATTTT.

In DNA form, the CDR3 reads TGTGCCTGGAGTGCCGGGACAGGGTCCAATCAGCCCCAGCATTTT. Translating it yields CAWSAGTGSNQPQHF. This sequence joins TRBV30 and TRBJ1-5; 9 nucleotides agree with TRBD1. This CDR3 is built from 15 residues. The trim removed 1 base at V and 3 bases at J, leaving 4 bases unmatched. Germline assignment: CDR1 GTSNPN and CDR2 SVGIG (reference sequence).

The gene calls are TRBV2 and TRBJ2-3; 9 bases are shared with TRBD1. CDR1 is SNHLY and CDR2 is FYNNEI in the germline V gene. J was trimmed by 2 bases and V by 6 bases; bases with no gene match: 15. The CDR3 has 18 residues. CDR3 amino acids: CASSRPGQGRGHTDTQYF. The CDR3 DNA follows: TGTGCCAGCAGCCGTCCGGGACAGGGAAGGGGCCACACAGATACGCAGTATTTT.

The rearrangement links TRBV29-1 to TRBJ2-1; TRBD2 agrees at 9 bases. Losses at the gene ends were 4 bases for V and 9 bases for J; bases not matched to a gene: 10. CDR1 SQVTM and CDR2 ANQGSEA come from the germline V gene. The CDR3 extends over 14 amino acids. The CDR3: CSVVPGTSRGEQFF. The CDR3, as DNA: TGCAGCGTTGTGCCCGGGACTAGCAGGGGTGAGCAGTTCTTC.

The chain recombines TRBV15 with TRBJ2-5; 7 positions agree with TRBD1. This CDR3 is built from 14 residues. V dropped 2 bases and J dropped 3; count of bases not matched to a gene: 3. Germline V gene lookup returns CDR1 LNHNV and CDR2 YYDKDF (reference sequence). CDR3 DNA sequence: TGTGCCACCAGCAGACCAACAGGGGAAGAGACCCAGTACTTC. This encodes CATSRPTGEETQYF.

The gene calls are TRBV4-1 and TRBJ1-1; unclear D gene. The germline gives CDR1 MGHRA, CDR2 YSYEKL. The CDR3 runs to 12 residues. Trimming removed 0 bases from V and 6 bases from J, with 5 bases in between. CDR3 in amino acids: CASSQDLSEAFF. The DNA of the CDR3 is TGCGCCAGCAGCCAAGACCTATCTGAAGCTTTCTTT.

This clone showed up just a few times. V and J are TRBV2 and TRBJ1-1; D remains ambiguous. The CDR3 sequence is 14 residues long. V lost 7 bases to trimming and J lost 3 bases, with 15 bases between them. CDR1 and CDR2 (germline): SNHLY, FYNNEI. The CDR3 nucleotides read TGTGCCAGCAAGGTGGGTTTGGAGTACACTGAAGCTTTCTTT. Amino acid sequence: CASKVGLEYTEAFF.